Below are 12 T cell receptor beta chains sequenced from a single sample in a study of beta chain features in type 1 diabetes (dated by TCRdb to between 2017 and 2018). Libraries came from the immunoSEQ multiplex PCR assay. The High Capacity cDNA Reverse Transcription Kit was used to reverse transcribe all of the isolated RNA, meaning that expressed TCRB transcripts were what got sequenced. TCRdb re-hosts the immuneACCESS table, in-frame sequences only. Its copies lack some clones; in the studies checked, an unresolved V gene accounts for under half of them, and the cause for the rest is not known. This sample has around 250,000 clones in its table, and roughly two thirds of those were observed once. Approximately 0.053% of the sample belongs to the ten largest clones. The sequenced sample was naive CD4+ T cells from blood. The label giving this sample's cell subset or site can be read as: true naive CD4+ T cells. The receptors were gathered from a man aged 25 to 45 in good health.

This chain links TRBV14 with TRBJ2-5, with 7 bases aligning to TRBD1. V dropped 4 bases and J dropped 2; count of bases not matched to a gene: 10. The CDR3 has 16 amino acids. Germline V gives CDR1 SGHDN, CDR2 FVKESK. CDR3 sequence: CASSRLYPGQQETQYF. The CDR3 nucleotides are TGTGCCAGCAGCCGCCTATACCCGGGACAGCAAGAGACCCAGTACTTC.

The chain has TRBV4-1 and TRBJ2-7; 10 positions match TRBD2. CDR1 MGHRA and CDR2 YSYEKL come from the germline V gene. The CDR3 covers 14 residues. The trim removed 5 bases at V and 4 bases at J, leaving 5 bases unmatched. CDR3 in DNA: TGCGCCAGCAGCGTCGCTAGCGGGAGTTACGAGCAGTACTTC. Amino acids: CASSVASGSYEQYF.

The chain combines TRBV19 with TRBJ2-1; D unclear. V shed 0 bases and J shed 0 bases, with 6 bases lying between them. The CDR3 is 15 amino acids. Germline V gene sequence: CDR1 LNHDA, CDR2 SQIVND (reference sequence). The CDR3 bases are TGTGCCAGTAGTATAGACGAGAGCTCCTACAATGAGCAGTTCTTC. Amino acid sequence: CASSIDESSYNEQFF.

CDR3 DNA sequence: TGTGCCAGCAGCGAGGTGAACACTGAAGCTTTCTTT. As protein: CASSEVNTEAFF. V and J are TRBV28 and TRBJ1-1; D unclear. This CDR3 spans 12 amino acids. The germline V and J ends were trimmed by 6 bases and 0 bases, with 5 bases remaining between them. CDR1 is MDHEN, CDR2 SYDVKM, per germline.

J is TRBJ2-7 and V is TRBV30; tentative D call: TRBD1 (5 bases). Deletions cut 4 bases from V and 4 bases from J, with 8 bases between. CDR3 size: 11 residues. Germline V gene sequence: CDR1 GTSNPN, CDR2 SVGIG (reference sequence). For the CDR3, the DNA is TGTGCCTGGACCAAGGGGTACGAGCAGTACTTC. It codes for CAWTKGYEQYF.

This clone was seen a few times. CDR3 coding DNA: TGTGCCAGCCGGAGGGACGCATCCAATGAGCAGTTCTTC. Protein: CASRRDASNEQFF. V and J are TRBV7-6 and TRBJ2-1; tentative D call: TRBD2 (6 bases). This CDR3 has 13 residues. V lost 8 bases and J 6 bases, leaving 14 bases between the germline ends. In germline, CDR1 is SGHVS, CDR2 FNYEAQ.

This rearrangement joins TRBV29-1 to TRBJ1-4; 7 bases match TRBD1. The ends lost 3 bases at V and 5 bases at J; junction bases unmatched: 3. This CDR3 is 13 amino acids long. Germline CDR1 is SQVTM and CDR2 is ANQGSEA. The CDR3 DNA sequence: TGCAGCGTTGAGCCACAGGGGAATGAAAAACTGTTTTTT. Translating gives CSVEPQGNEKLFF.

V gene TRBV4-3 combines with J gene TRBJ2-5; 14 bases are a match to TRBD2. The ends lost 4 bases at V and 5 bases at J; junction bases unmatched: 0. Germline CDR1 reads LGHNA; CDR2 reads YSLEER. This CDR3 contains 14 residues. Written as DNA, the CDR3 is TGCGCCAGCAGCCGACTAGCGGGAGGGGAGACCCAGTACTTC. This gives the protein CASSRLAGGETQYF.

The table lists this clone with a count of one. Additional DNA sequences in this sample encode the identical CDR3. This rearrangement joins TRBV29-1 to TRBJ1-2, with D possibly matching TRBD1 (5 bases). The CDR3 spans 11 residues. Deletions cut 6 bases from V and 8 bases from J, with 13 bases between. Germline V gene lookup returns CDR1 SQVTM and CDR2 ANQGSEA. Written as DNA, the CDR3 is TGCAGCGTGGCCGGGACCAGGGGCTACACCTTC. Amino acids: CSVAGTRGYTF.

The V gene is TRBV7-2, the J gene TRBJ2-7; possibly TRBD1 or TRBD2 for D (5 bases each). The CDR3 totals 14 residues. The germline gives CDR1 SGHTA, CDR2 FQGNSA. Trimming cost V 5 bases and J 2 bases, with 13 bases left between them. The CDR3 here is CASSPVGAAYEQYF. CDR3 sequence (DNA): TGTGCCAGCAGCCCGGTCGGGGCGGCCTACGAGCAGTACTTC.

The chain is built from TRBV10-3 and TRBJ1-6; the D gene is possibly TRBD1 (5 bases). Trimming left V 4 bases short and J 5 bases short, with 12 bases between. This CDR3 region has 15 residues. CDR1 and CDR2 (germline): ENHRY, SYGVKD. The CDR3 protein is CAISVKGPDNSPLHF. The CDR3 bases are TGTGCCATCAGTGTGAAGGGGCCGGATAATTCACCCCTCCACTTT.

The V and J genes are TRBV30 and TRBJ2-5; D unclear. Trimming shortened V by 4 bases and J by 5 bases, and 11 bases separated the two germline ends. Per the germline V gene, CDR1 is GTSNPN and CDR2 is SVGIG (reference sequence). CDR3 length: 12 residues. CDR3 sequence reads: CAWKLSYETQYF. In DNA, the CDR3 is TGTGCCTGGAAACTCAGCTACGAGACCCAGTACTTC.